This T cell receptor (beta chain) stems from a study of blood T cell repertoires in COVID-19. About the research overall: Samples representing acute and convalescent COVID-19 were sourced from the United States, Italy and Spain. Nucleic acid was either cDNA or gDNA, and it came from T cells, B-cell-depleted T cells, or PBMCs.

Per the study methods: Nucleated cell number was recorded as an estimate derived from reference gene primer amplification. TCRdb's copy holds only in-frame clones and misses some; the assay was immunoSEQ multiplex PCR. The DNA gave D and trimming, while V, J and clone size come from that table. The sample includes 450,000 to 500,000 clones, roughly 88% of them seen just once. The V gene lost 3 bases and the J gene lost 7 bases, with 12 bases spanning the gap. This CDR3 spans 13 amino acids. Per germline, CDR1 MDHEN and CDR2 SYDVKM. The rearrangement links TRBV28 to TRBJ2-5, with D possibly being TRBD2 (5 bases). The sequencing sample was made of peripheral blood. This sequence originates from a human donor in a cohort sampled during active COVID-19. This chain's CDR3 is CASSLDSPWTQYF. The DNA of the CDR3 is TGTGCCAGCAGTTTGGACTCCCCGTGGACCCAGTACTTC.